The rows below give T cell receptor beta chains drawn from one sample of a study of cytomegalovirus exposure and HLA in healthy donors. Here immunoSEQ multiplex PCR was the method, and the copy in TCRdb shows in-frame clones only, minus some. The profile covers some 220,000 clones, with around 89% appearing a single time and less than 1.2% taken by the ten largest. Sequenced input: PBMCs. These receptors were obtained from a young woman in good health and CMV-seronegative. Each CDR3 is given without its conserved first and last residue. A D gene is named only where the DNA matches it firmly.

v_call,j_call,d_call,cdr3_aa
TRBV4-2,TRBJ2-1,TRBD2,ASSQDVERGPPLPRSKYNEQF
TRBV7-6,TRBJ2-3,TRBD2,ASSSAGASGGDITDTQY
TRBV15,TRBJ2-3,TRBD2,ATSRAAGGRSSTDTQY
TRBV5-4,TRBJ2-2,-,ASRGSDTGELF
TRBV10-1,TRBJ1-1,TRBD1,ASTLRQGGEAF
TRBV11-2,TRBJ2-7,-,ASSLERDYEQY
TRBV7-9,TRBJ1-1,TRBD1,ASSRTGGTEAF
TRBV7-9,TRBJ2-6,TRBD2,ASAPRGGIIAGANVLT
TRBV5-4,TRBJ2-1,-,ASSDVLGAISDEQF
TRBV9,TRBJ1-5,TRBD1,ASSPGQGIFNQPQH
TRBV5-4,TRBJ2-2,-,ASSLVGQNTGELF
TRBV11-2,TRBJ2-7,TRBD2,ASRFASGGAYEQY
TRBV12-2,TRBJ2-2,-,ASRLARRHRGAV
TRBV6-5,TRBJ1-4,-,ASKKGGVEKLF
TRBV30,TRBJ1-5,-,AWTPKYGGGTYSNQPQH
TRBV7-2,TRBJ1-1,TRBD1,ASRSSTGVRAEAF
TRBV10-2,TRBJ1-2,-,ASSELGGSYT
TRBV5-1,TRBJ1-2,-,ASSLEDRYYGYT
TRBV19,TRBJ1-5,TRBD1,ASWDRGAGGGQPQH
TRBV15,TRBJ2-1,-,ATSRERLGRQF
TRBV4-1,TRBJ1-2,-,ASSQGSRGAINGYT
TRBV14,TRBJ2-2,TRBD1,ASRQETGQGALDTGELF
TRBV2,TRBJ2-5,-,ASMSPSQETQY
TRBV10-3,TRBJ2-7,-,AISEVARSYEQY
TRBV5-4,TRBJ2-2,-,ASSFVAAGELF
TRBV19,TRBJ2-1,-,ASSISGYSSYNEQF
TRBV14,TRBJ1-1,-,ASSQDHVEAPNTEAF
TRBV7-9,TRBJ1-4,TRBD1,ASSIQTGGGEKLF
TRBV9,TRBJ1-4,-,ASSTQGLSGEKLF
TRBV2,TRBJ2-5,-,ASSSLIETQY
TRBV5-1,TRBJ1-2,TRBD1,ASSNRDRGLYGYT
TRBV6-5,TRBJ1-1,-,ASSYIAGSSTEAF
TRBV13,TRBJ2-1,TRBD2,ASSPRGAGDNEQF
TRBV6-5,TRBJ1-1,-,ASSRTAGTEAF
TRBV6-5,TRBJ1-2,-,ASRKRVHYGYT
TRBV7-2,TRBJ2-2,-,ASSLVRSGELF
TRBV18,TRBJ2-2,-,ASSPPRAATGELF
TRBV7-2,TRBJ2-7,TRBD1,ASSLAQGVFAYEQY
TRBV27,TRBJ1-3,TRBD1,ASSLGWTGGSTSGNTIY
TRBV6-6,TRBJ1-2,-,ASSYWGGNGYT
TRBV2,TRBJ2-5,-,ANLGAETQY
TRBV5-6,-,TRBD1,ASGETGAYEQY
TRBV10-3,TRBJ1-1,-,AISDFGIRGEAF
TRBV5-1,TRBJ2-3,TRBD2,ASTSGLAGGRIDTQY
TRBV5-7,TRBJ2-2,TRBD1,ASSLARGRTGELF
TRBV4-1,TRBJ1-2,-,ASSPQGGYGYT
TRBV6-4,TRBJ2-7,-,ATQTGSIEQY